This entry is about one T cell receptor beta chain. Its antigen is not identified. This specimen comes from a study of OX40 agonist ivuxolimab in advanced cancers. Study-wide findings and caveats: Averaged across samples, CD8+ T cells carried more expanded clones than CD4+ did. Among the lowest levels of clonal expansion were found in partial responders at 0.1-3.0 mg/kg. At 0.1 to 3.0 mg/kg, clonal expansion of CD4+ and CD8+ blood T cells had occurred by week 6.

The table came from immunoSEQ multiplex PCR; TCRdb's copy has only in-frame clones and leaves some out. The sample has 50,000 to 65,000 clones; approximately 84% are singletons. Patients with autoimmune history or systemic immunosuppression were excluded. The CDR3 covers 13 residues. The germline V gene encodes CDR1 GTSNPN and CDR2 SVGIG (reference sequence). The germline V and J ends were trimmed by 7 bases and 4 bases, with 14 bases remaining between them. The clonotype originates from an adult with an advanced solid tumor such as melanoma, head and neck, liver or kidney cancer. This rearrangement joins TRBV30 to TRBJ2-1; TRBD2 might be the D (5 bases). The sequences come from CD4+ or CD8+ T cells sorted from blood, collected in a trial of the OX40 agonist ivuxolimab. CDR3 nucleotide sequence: TGTGCCTATCGGGGTCCGGGTTACAATGAGCAGTTCTTC. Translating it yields CAYRGPGYNEQFF.